This T cell receptor (beta chain) was captured by sequencing in a study of blood T cells in healthy people across ages. PCR was performed a second time for roughly 7 to 11 cycles using a sample-barcoded 5' primer and a J-beta primer mix. TCRdb re-called the 5' RACE reads with MiXCR, one entry per CDR3 protein. The top ten hold 11% of the sample, which has roughly 1,500,000 distinct CDR3 sequences, about 35% seen once. This clonotype has just a few counts. CDR3 length equals 13 residues. V dropped 5 bases and J dropped 8 bases, with 18 bases sitting between them. From germline, CDR1 is DFQATT and CDR2 SNEGSKA (reference sequence).

The TCR originated in a woman aged 25 to 45 in good health. Source material: blood. The chain employs TRBV20-1 and TRBJ1-2; tentatively, D is TRBD1 (6 bases). The CDR3 bases are TGCAGTGCTGGGGGACACCCAGCGACGGGCTACACCTTC. Translation gives CSAGGHPATGYTF.